These 17 T cell receptor beta chains were all obtained from the same sample, sequenced in a study of blood T cell repertoires in COVID-19. Sequenced by immunoSEQ multiplex PCR; TCRdb stores in-frame clones only, minus some. The repertoire holds about 74,000 clones, with about 88% as singletons. The sample taken for sequencing was peripheral blood. These receptors all come from a man between 65 and 85 years old with active or convalescent COVID-19.

The chain recombines TRBV6-4 with TRBJ1-1; 8 bases match TRBD1. Per germline, CDR1 MRHNA and CDR2 SNTAGT. This CDR3 is 15 amino acids long. J gave up 0 bases and V 6 bases, and 6 bases lay outside the gene matches. CDR3 in DNA: TGTGCCAGCAGGGAGACAGGGGCCGTGAACACTGAAGCTTTCTTT. Translation gives CASRETGAVNTEAFF.

V and J are TRBV18 and TRBJ2-7; TRBD2 matches 10 bases. CDR1 is KGHSH, CDR2 LQKENI, per germline. V shed 4 bases, J shed 7 bases, and the junction held 7 bases outside the gene matches. The CDR3 is 14 amino acids. The CDR3 sequence: CASSRAGGPDEQYF. DNA of the CDR3: TGTGCCAGCTCACGAGCGGGAGGGCCGGATGAGCAGTACTTC.

The CDR3 sequence: CASSEVEGLAREETQYF. The CDR3 region has the DNA TGTGCCAGCAGTGAAGTGGAGGGACTAGCGCGAGAAGAGACCCAGTACTTC. The gene calls are TRBV6-1 and TRBJ2-5; TRBD2 matches at 10 bases. The CDR3 contains 17 residues. From germline, CDR1 is MNHNS and CDR2 SASEGT. V shed 1 base and J 3 bases; nucleotides not matched to a gene: 8.

The chain joins TRBV2 to TRBJ1-6; 7 bases align to TRBD1. The CDR3 is 23 amino acids. V shed 0 bases, J shed 7 bases, and the junction held 27 bases outside the gene matches. Germline CDR1 SNHLY, CDR2 FYNNEI. CDR3 bases: TGTGCCAGCAGTGAAGCGCTTCCTAGGAGTGAGGGGGCGATCCAGGGGAAGAATTCACCCCTCCACTTT. Protein product: CASSEALPRSEGAIQGKNSPLHF.

The chain has TRBV18 and TRBJ1-1; 7 positions match TRBD1. Germline CDR1 and CDR2: KGHSH and LQKENI. The length of the CDR3 is 14 residues. V lost 5 bases, J lost 2 bases, and 5 bases stayed unmatched. In nucleotides, the CDR3 is TGTGCCAGCTCATTGGGACAGACCAACACTGAAGCTTTCTTT. Translating it yields CASSLGQTNTEAFF.

The chain combines TRBV7-9 with TRBJ2-1; 13 bases agree with TRBD2. V gave up 2 bases and J gave up 3 bases; unmatched junction bases: 7. Germline assignment: CDR1 SEHNR and CDR2 FQNEAQ (reference sequence). This CDR3 has 18 residues. The CDR3: CASSLTLGTSGNYNEQFF. CDR3 coding DNA: TGTGCCAGCAGCTTAACCCTCGGGACTAGCGGGAACTACAATGAGCAGTTCTTC.

In this sample, this clone turned up once. The chain is built from TRBV5-6 and TRBJ2-1, with 8 positions matching TRBD2. V was pared by 0 bases and J by 8 bases, with 7 bases of the junction left unmatched. CDR1 and CDR2 from the germline V gene are SGHDT and YYEEEE. The CDR3 is 15 amino acids. The CDR3 sequence is CASSLERGGSDEQFF. CDR3 coding DNA: TGTGCCAGCAGCTTGGAACGGGGGGGAAGCGATGAGCAGTTCTTC.

This chain connects TRBV6-1 to TRBJ2-5; a weak D match, TRBD2 (6 bases). The germline CDR1 and CDR2 sequences are MNHNS and SASEGT. This CDR3 region has 15 residues. The V end lost 2 bases, the J end lost 4 bases, and 14 bases lay between the germline ends. CDR3 sequence reads: CASSETGVRLETQYF. Written as DNA, the CDR3 is TGTGCCAGCAGTGAAACGGGAGTCAGGTTAGAGACCCAGTACTTC.

Of note for this clone: One junction end disagrees with the germline gene, perhaps due to a read error. This rearrangement joins TRBV5-6 to TRBJ1-3; no definite D call. Germline V lookup: CDR1 SGHDT, CDR2 YYEEEE. The CDR3 loop spans 14 amino acids. CDR3 DNA: TGTGCCAGCAGCTTCGGCGGACCCGTACTCGGGGAGAATTTT. This gives the protein CASSFGGPVLGENF.

This chain joins TRBV5-1 and TRBJ2-5; 7 bases match TRBD1. The CDR3 length is 16 residues. Germline assignment: CDR1 SGHRS and CDR2 YFSETQ. The junction had 15 bases not matched to a gene; V was cut back by 4 bases and J by 6 bases. The CDR3 spells CASSARQGLGGKTQYF. DNA for the CDR3: TGCGCCAGCAGCGCTCGACAGGGTCTCGGAGGAAAGACCCAGTACTTC.

V usage is TRBV27 and J usage is TRBJ1-1; perhaps TRBD1 as D (6 bases). The germline V gene has CDR1 MNHEY and CDR2 SMNVEV (reference sequence). CDR3 length equals 15 residues. V gave up 4 bases and J gave up 1 base, with 13 bases separating them. The CDR3 DNA sequence: TGTGCCAGCAGTTCCCCCAGGGGTAAGAACACTGAAGCTTTCTTT. Translating gives CASSSPRGKNTEAFF.

The rearrangement joins TRBV2 to TRBJ2-1; D perhaps matches TRBD1 (5 bases). Per the germline V gene, CDR1 is SNHLY and CDR2 is FYNNEI. This CDR3 comprises 15 residues. V lost 4 bases and J 4 bases, leaving 14 bases between the germline ends. CDR3 coding DNA: TGTGCCAGCAGTGCTGTTAGGGGTCGTTACAATGAGCAGTTCTTC. The encoded protein is CASSAVRGRYNEQFF.

The chain joins TRBV5-1 to TRBJ2-2; 7 bases match TRBD1. Germline loops: CDR1 SGHRS, CDR2 YFSETQ. With 2 bases clipped from V and 5 bases from J, the junction kept 3 bases outside the gene matches. This CDR3 has 14 amino acids. The CDR3 region is CASSFSGGTGELFF. CDR3 sequence (DNA): TGCGCCAGCAGCTTTTCAGGGGGAACCGGGGAGCTGTTTTTT.

This clone was seen only once. This rearrangement joins TRBV2 to TRBJ2-1; TRBD1 aligns across 9 bases. Germline CDR1 SNHLY, CDR2 FYNNEI. With V trimmed by 7 bases and J by 6 bases, 10 bases remained unmatched. The CDR3 has 15 amino acids. The CDR3 spells CASTQTGGFGNEQFF. CDR3 sequence (DNA): TGTGCCAGCACCCAGACAGGGGGTTTTGGCAATGAGCAGTTCTTC.

The genes are TRBV6-5 and TRBJ1-2; maybe TRBD1 (5 bases). V lost 6 bases to trimming and J lost 4 bases, with 12 bases between them. Germline-derived CDR1 and CDR2 are MNHEY and SVGAGI. The CDR3 is 13 amino acids. CDR3 bases: TGTGCCAGCAGAGGGGCAAGCCCCTATGGCTACACCTTC. Its protein product is CASRGASPYGYTF.

The chain joins TRBV9 to TRBJ2-1; tentative D call: TRBD2 (7 bases). The V gene lost 4 bases and the J gene lost 6 bases, with 14 bases spanning the gap. The CDR3 consists of 14 residues. Germline CDR1 and CDR2: SGDLS and YYNGEE. CDR3 sequence reads: CASSPRGGSNEQFF. The DNA for the CDR3 is TGTGCCAGCAGCCCGAGGGGGGGAAGCAATGAGCAGTTCTTC.

The V and J genes are TRBV11-2 and TRBJ1-5; the D is unclear. In germline, CDR1 is SGHAT, CDR2 FQNNGV. The CDR3 extends over 15 amino acids. With 5 bases removed from V and 0 bases from J, the gap between germline ends came to 11 bases. In DNA form, the CDR3 reads TGTGCCAGCAGCCCCGACACTTATAGCAATCAGCCCCAGCATTTT. This encodes CASSPDTYSNQPQHF.